The table lists the clone carrying this TCR beta chain with a few counts. Its cognate antigen is unknown. The data stem from a study of T-cell memory formation after mild COVID-19. Regarding the study as a whole: Clones shrinking between day 15 and 85 showed a balanced CD4/CD8 split, and those that grew later tilted toward CD4+.

Germline V lookup: CDR1 SGHDT, CDR2 YYEEEE. This CDR3 spans 15 amino acids. V lost 4 bases, J lost 6 bases, and 19 bases lay in between. TCRdb called the 5' RACE reads again in MiXCR, with one record for every CDR3 protein. The sample yields about 400,000 distinct CDR3 sequences, about 15% seen once. The J gene is TRBJ1-2, the V gene TRBV5-6; weak D call: TRBD1 (6 bases). What was sequenced was PBMCs or a T cell subset sorted from them (not recorded which). The TCR originated in a man aged 18-30 years who had mild COVID-19 (a few samples of this study predate the infection). Cell type and time point are not known. The CDR3 coding sequence is TGTGCCAGCAGCCAAGTACAGGGATGGGCGGATGGCTACACCTTC. Its translation: CASSQVQGWADGYTF.